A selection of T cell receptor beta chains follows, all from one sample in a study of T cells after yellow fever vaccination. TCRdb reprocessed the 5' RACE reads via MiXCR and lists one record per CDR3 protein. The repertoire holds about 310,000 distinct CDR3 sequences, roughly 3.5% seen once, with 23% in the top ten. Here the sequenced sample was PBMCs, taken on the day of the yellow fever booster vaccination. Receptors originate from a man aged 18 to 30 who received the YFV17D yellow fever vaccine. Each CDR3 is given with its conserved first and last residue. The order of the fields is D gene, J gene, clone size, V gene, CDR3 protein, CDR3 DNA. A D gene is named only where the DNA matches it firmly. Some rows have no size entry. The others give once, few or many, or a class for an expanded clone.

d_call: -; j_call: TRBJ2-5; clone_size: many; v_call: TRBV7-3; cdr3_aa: CASSLGSGVILQETQYF; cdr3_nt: TGTGCCAGCAGCTTAGGATCCGGGGTAATCCTCCAAGAGACCCAGTACTTC
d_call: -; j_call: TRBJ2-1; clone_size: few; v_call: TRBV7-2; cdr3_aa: CASSQGGAGIDEQFF; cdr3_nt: TGTGCCAGCAGCCAGGGGGGGGCGGGGATTGATGAGCAGTTCTTC
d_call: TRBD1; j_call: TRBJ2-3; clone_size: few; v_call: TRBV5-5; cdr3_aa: CASSKTGADTDTQYF; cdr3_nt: TGTGCCAGCAGCAAGACAGGGGCGGACACAGATACGCAGTATTTT
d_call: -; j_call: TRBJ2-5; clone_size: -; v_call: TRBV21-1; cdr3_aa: CASSKASLTKETQYF; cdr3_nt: TGTGCCAGCAGCAAAGCGTCGTTGACTAAAGAGACCCAGTACTTC
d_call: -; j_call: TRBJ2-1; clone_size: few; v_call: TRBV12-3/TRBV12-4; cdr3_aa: CASSSLDGEQFF; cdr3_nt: TGTGCCAGCAGCTCCCTGGACGGTGAGCAGTTCTTC
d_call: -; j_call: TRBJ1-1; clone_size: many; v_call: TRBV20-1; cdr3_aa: CSVLSAGTNTEAFF; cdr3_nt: TGCAGTGTCCTAAGTGCGGGTACGAACACTGAAGCTTTCTTT
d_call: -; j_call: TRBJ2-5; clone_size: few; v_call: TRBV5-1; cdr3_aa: CASSLGPSAETQYF; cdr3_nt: TGCGCCAGCAGCTTGGGGCCTAGTGCAGAGACCCAGTACTTC
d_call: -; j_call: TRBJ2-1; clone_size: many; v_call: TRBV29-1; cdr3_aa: CSVELGQHNEQFF; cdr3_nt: TGCAGCGTTGAACTTGGGCAGCACAATGAGCAGTTCTTC
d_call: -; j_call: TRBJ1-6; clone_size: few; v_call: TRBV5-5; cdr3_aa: CASSLNIHRDNSPLHF; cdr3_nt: TGTGCCAGCAGCTTGAATATACACAGGGATAATTCACCCCTCCACTTT
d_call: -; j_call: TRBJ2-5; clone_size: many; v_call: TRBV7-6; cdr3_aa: CASIRGPGETQYF; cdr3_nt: TGTGCCAGCATCCGGGGGCCGGGTGAGACCCAGTACTTC
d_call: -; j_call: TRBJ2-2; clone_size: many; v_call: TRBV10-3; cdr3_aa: CATHTRTTTRGGELFF; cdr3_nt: TGTGCCACCCATACAAGGACGACAACCCGGGGCGGGGAGCTGTTTTTT
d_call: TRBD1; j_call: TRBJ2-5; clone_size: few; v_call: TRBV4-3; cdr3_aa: CASSQEPPTGGFPETQYF; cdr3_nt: TGCGCCAGCAGCCAAGAACCTCCAACAGGGGGATTTCCAGAGACCCAGTACTTC
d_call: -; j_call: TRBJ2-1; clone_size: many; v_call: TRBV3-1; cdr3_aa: CASSGLTLGTQPKSSYNEQFF; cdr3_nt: TGTGCCAGCAGCGGTTTAACTCTCGGGACTCAGCCAAAATCTTCCTACAATGAGCAGTTCTTC
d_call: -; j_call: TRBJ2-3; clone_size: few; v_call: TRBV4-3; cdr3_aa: CASSQTTMSTDTQYF; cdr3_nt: TGCGCCAGCAGCCAAACCACGATGAGCACAGATACGCAGTATTTT
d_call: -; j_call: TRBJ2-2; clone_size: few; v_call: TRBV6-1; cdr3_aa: CASSEAEPVVGELFF; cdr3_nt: TGTGCCAGCAGTGAAGCGGAACCAGTTGTCGGGGAGCTGTTTTTT
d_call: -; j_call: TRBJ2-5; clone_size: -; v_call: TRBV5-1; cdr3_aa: CASSFGGNQETQYF; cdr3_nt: TGCGCCAGCAGCTTTGGGGGTAACCAAGAGACCCAGTACTTC
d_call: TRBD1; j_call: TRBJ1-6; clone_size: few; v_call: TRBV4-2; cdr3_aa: CASSQEARGLASPLHF; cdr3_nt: TGTGCCAGCAGCCAAGAAGCCAGGGGGCTCGCTTCACCCCTCCACTTT
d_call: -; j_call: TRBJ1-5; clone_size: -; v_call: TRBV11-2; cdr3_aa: CASSLAAGFNQPQHF; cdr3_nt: TGTGCCAGCAGCTTAGCGGCCGGGTTCAATCAGCCCCAGCATTTT
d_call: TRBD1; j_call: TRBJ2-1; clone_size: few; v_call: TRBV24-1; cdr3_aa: CATSDFTGGPSEQFF; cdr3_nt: TGTGCCACCAGTGATTTTACAGGGGGACCAAGTGAGCAGTTCTTC
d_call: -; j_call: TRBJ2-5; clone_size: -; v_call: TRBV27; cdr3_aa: CASSFRTSWRETQYF; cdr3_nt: TGTGCCAGCAGTTTTCGGACGTCCTGGAGGGAGACCCAGTACTTC
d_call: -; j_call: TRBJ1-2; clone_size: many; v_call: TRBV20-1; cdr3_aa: CSAIIPGAHDGYTF; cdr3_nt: TGCAGTGCTATAATACCAGGCGCCCATGATGGCTACACCTTC
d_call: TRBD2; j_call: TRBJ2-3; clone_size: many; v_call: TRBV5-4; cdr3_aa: CASGARAGGPIGTDTQYF; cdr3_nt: TGTGCCAGCGGGGCCCGGGCGGGGGGGCCTATCGGCACAGATACGCAGTATTTT
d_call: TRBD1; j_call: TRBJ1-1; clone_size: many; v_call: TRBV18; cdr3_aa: CASSAGTDNTEAFF; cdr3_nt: TGTGCCAGCTCAGCCGGGACAGATAACACTGAAGCTTTCTTT
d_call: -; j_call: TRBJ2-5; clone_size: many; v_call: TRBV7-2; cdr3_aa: CASSHNNLRGETQYF; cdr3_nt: TGTGCCAGCAGCCATAACAATTTGCGCGGGGAGACCCAGTACTTC
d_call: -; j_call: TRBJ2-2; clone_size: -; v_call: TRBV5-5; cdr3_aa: CASSPPYSAGGELFF; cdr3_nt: TGTGCCAGCAGTCCACCCTACTCCGCCGGCGGGGAGCTGTTTTTT
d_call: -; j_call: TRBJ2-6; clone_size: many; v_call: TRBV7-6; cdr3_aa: CASSLSISGANVLTF; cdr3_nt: TGTGCCAGCAGCTTGAGTATCTCTGGGGCCAACGTCCTGACTTTC
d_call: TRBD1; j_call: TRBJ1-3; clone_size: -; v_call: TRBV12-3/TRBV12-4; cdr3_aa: CASGTGIGNTIYF; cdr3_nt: TGTGCCAGCGGGACAGGGATCGGAAACACCATATATTTT
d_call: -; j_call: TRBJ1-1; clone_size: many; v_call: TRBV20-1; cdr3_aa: CSARGGEGSLVAFF; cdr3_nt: TGCAGTGCTAGGGGGGGTGAGGGCTCCCTAGTAGCTTTCTTT
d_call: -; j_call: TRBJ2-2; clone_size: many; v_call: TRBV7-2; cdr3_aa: CASSSQVANTGELFF; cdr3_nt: TGTGCCAGCAGCTCGCAAGTCGCGAACACCGGGGAGCTGTTTTTT
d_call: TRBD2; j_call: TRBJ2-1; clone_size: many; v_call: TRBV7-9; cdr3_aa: CASSSLLGIAGEQFF; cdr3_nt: TGTGCCAGCAGCTCTTTACTCGGAATAGCGGGGGAGCAGTTCTTC
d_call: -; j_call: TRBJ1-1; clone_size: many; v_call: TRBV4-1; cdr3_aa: CASSQVGGSTEAFF; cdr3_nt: TGCGCCAGCAGCCAAGTGGGGGGATCCACTGAAGCTTTCTTT
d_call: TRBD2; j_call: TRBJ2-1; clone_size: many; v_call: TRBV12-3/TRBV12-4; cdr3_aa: CASSLPSGGNEQFF; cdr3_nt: TGTGCCAGCAGTTTACCTAGCGGGGGCAATGAGCAGTTCTTC
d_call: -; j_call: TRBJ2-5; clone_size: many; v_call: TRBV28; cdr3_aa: CASTSISTAEETQYF; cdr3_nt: TGTGCCAGCACCTCTATCTCTACGGCGGAAGAGACCCAGTACTTC
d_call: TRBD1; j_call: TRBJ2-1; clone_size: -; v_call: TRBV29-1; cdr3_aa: CSVVRTGMGNEQFF; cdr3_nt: TGCAGCGTTGTCAGGACAGGGATGGGCAATGAGCAGTTCTTC
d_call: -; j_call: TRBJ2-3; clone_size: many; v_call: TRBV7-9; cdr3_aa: CASSLVGDITDTQYF; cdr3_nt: TGTGCCAGCAGCTTAGTTGGGGACATCACAGATACGCAGTATTTT
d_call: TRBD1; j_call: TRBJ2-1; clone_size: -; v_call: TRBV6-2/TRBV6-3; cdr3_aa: CASSYKRDWGQYNEQFF; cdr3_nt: TGTGCCAGCAGTTACAAACGAGACTGGGGACAGTACAATGAGCAGTTCTTC
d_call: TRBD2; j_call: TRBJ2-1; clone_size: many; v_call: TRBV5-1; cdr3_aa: CASSFSGAAHEQFF; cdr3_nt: TGCGCCAGCAGCTTCAGCGGGGCTGCCCATGAGCAGTTCTTC
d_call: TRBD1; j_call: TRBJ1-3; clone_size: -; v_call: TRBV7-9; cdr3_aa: CASSRSTGQAIANPQGNTIYF; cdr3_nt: TGTGCCAGCAGCCGAAGCACTGGACAGGCTATTGCCAACCCTCAGGGAAACACCATATATTTT
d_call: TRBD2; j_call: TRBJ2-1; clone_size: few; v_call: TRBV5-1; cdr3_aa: CASETSGGGNEQFF; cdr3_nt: TGCGCCAGCGAGACTAGCGGGGGGGGCAATGAGCAGTTCTTC
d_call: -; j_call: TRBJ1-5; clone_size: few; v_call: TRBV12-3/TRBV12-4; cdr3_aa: CASSPPYREGDQPQHF; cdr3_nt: TGTGCCAGCAGTCCCCCGTACAGGGAAGGGGATCAGCCCCAGCATTTT
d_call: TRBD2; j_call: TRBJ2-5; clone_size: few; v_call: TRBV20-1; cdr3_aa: CSARPWAAGGRQETQYF; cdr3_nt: TGCAGTGCTAGACCTTGGGCGGCGGGGGGACGCCAAGAGACCCAGTACTTC
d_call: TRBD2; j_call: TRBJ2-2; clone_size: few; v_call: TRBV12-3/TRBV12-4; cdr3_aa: CASSLVPGLAGGHTGELFF; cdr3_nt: TGTGCCAGCAGTTTAGTCCCCGGACTAGCGGGGGGGCACACCGGGGAGCTGTTTTTT
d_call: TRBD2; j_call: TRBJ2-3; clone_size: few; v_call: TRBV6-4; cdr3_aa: CASSDSGGTDTQYF; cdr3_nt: TGTGCCAGCAGTGACAGCGGGGGCACAGATACGCAGTATTTT
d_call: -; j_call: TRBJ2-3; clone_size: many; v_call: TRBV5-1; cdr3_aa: CASSLEGSSTDTQYF; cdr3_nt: TGCGCCAGCAGCTTGGAGGGATCTAGCACAGATACGCAGTATTTT
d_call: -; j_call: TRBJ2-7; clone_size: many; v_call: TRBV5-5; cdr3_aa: CASSQLPSEQYF; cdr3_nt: TGTGCCAGCAGCCAACTACCATCCGAGCAGTACTTC
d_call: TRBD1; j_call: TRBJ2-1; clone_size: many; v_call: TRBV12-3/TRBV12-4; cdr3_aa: CASRRQGFLDEQFF; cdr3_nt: TGTGCCAGCAGGCGACAGGGGTTCTTGGATGAGCAGTTCTTC
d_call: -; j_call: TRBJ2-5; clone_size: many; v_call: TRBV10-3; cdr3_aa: CAISESGGPYNIFQETQYF; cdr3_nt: TGTGCCATCAGTGAGTCGGGGGGACCATACAATATATTCCAAGAGACCCAGTACTTC
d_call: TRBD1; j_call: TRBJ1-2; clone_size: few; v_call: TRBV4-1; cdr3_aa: CASSQVGQGANGYTF; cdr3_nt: TGCGCCAGCAGCCAAGTGGGACAGGGGGCGAATGGCTACACCTTC
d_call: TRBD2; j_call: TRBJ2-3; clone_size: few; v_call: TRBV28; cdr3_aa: CASSLFKRGRGDTQYF; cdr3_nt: TGTGCCAGCAGTTTATTCAAGCGGGGGCGGGGAGATACGCAGTATTTT
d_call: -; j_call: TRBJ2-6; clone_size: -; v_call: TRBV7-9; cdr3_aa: CASSLGGRDAGSGANVLTF; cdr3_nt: TGTGCCAGCAGCTTAGGGGGGCGGGACGCCGGCTCTGGGGCCAACGTCCTGACTTTC
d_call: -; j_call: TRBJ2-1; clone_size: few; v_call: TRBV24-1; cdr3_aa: CATSDPTDSTYNEQFF; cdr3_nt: TGTGCCACCAGTGACCCAACGGACAGTACCTACAATGAGCAGTTCTTC
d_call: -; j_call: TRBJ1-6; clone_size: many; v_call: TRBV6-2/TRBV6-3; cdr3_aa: CASSYSIRGAGNSPLHF; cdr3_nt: TGTGCCAGCAGTTACTCGATTCGGGGAGCAGGGAATTCACCCCTCCACTTT
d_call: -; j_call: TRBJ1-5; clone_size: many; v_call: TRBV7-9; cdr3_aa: CASSLTDSNQPQHF; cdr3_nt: TGTGCCAGCAGCTTAACGGATAGCAATCAGCCCCAGCATTTT